This TCR beta chain is from a study of cytomegalovirus exposure and HLA in healthy donors (dated by TCRdb to about 2017). Some background on the complete study: In an earlier analysis of approximately 640 of the donors, less than 350 Gb of sequence data and 120 million or so unique TCR beta sequences from 150 million to 200 million T cells were reported. An early release covering approximately 600 HLA-typed donors comprised 300 to 350 gigabases of sequencing data and roughly 85 million unique TCR sequences. Among the approximately 400 genotyped donors, approximately 76% belonged to the genetic ancestry cluster associated with self-reported Caucasian donors. The aim of the study was to test whether cataloging public T cell receptors could identify signatures of past pathogen exposure. Using immunosequencing, the study profiled T cell repertoires from about 610 subjects and related those repertoires to cytomegalovirus serostatus. A separate validation cohort of 100 to 150 different subjects was used in addition to the roughly 670-subject first cohort. High-throughput TCR immunosequencing, statistical association of individual TCRs with disease status, and machine learning were combined to predict cytomegalovirus infection status. A later analysis re-examined previously published TCR beta repertoires from around 670 donors and added high-resolution HLA genotyping to investigate patterns of TCR occurrence. Rather than drawing on any new phenotypic data, the later analysis identified candidate immune exposures from TCR beta sequences and the way those sequences occurred across donors. An earlier analysis of nearly 600 of the donors applied high-throughput TCR beta sequencing to assess whether each TCR beta V gene segment acted as functional or pseudogenic. Donor age, sex, ethnicity and CMV serostatus were compiled alongside the repertoire data. Genome-wide SNP genotypes for about 65% of the roughly 670 donors were used in a later genetic analysis, which treated that subset as a discovery cohort. Every discovery cohort repertoire had been produced on one sequencing platform. Class I and class II HLA loci were covered by the typing at four-digit resolution. Typing coverage differed by locus: A, B, C, DRB1 and DQB1 were typed in roughly 629-630 donors, DQA1 in 522, DPA1 in around 610, and DPB1 in approximately 450. About five DR-DQ haplotypes were handled as single units for association and clustering, since linkage in the cohort was strong. On average, roughly 250,000 unique TCR beta nucleotide sequences were sequenced per donor among 300 to 500 genotyped donors of the cohort, with roughly 18% of those sequences being non-productive. The paper as a whole reports these results and caveats: A later analysis associated 16,951 TCR beta sequences with specific HLA alleles at a false discovery rate of 0.05. Most TCR sequences were seen in very few donors, while some public TCRs were found in many individuals. A later analysis found that TCR association rates varied across HLA loci, with DRB1 alleles showing the most associated TCRs and HLA-C alleles the fewest. The cohort was sequenced for TCR beta chains only, and without alpha or paired-chain data the features that could be detected were limited. When HLA alleles, especially DR and DQ, strongly co-occurred, TCR associations were difficult to assign to individual alleles. According to a later genetic analysis, donors in an Asian-associated ancestry cluster had fewer N-insertions in productive TCRs than the roughly 700-donor mean. In the study, about 150 TCR beta chains were listed as associated with cytomegalovirus. A cluster of highly shared sequence variants was judged likely to represent a technical artifact of the sequencing pipeline. In both the original and validation cohorts, the classifier was reported to diagnose cytomegalovirus status with high specificity and sensitivity. The presence/absence analyses assumed that sequencing depth was roughly uniform across donors, and that assumption may not be true. V-gene and J-gene trimming of TCR beta chains was associated with a missense DCLRE1C variant in a later genetic analysis, and the association was replicated in an independent cohort. In an earlier analysis of over 550 of the donors, most TCR beta V segments were observed in productive rearrangements about 87% or about 30% of the time, broadly matching IMGT annotations. According to a later analysis, parvovirus B19, influenza, CMV and Epstein-Barr virus appeared linked to several top co-occurrence clusters. Linkage disequilibrium might explain the correlated functional status among segregating V segments, but an unknown experimental factor could not be ruled out. Because HLA typing was missing for some donors at each locus, association tests included only the typed subset. In a later analysis, HLA-associated TCR beta chains were found to be more clonally expanded and to have lower generation probabilities than equally common non-associated chains. Some IMGT-functional V segments, including TRBV6-2 and TRBV6-3, could not be distinguished by the 87-base-pair reads and were therefore excluded. According to the authors, the approach could potentially be generalized to other disease states and immunological phenotypes. CMV serostatus was the only immune exposure information available for the cohort. A few of the identified cytomegalovirus-associated TCR beta chains were confirmed in vitro to be specific for cytomegalovirus antigens. Because counts were too low, roughly 16 rarely observed V segments, including chromosome 9 orphons, were excluded from the earlier analysis of 587 of the donors. In a later analysis, most CMV-associated TCR beta chains were found to appear HLA-restricted, with HLA associations seemingly driven largely by CMV exposure. A further reported finding was that TCR beta sequences accurately predicted the HLA-A and HLA-B alleles for most subjects in the first cohort.

With regard to this clone: Its specific antigen is unknown.

A distance of 8 bases separates the germline ends of V and J, which lose 5 bases and 1 base respectively. There are 13 amino acids in the CDR3, from cysteine to phenylalanine inclusive. Only the CDR3 portion is preserved as DNA: 39 bases, with reading frame beginning at the first base. CDR1 and CDR2 are drawn from the germline V gene (reference sequence): SSHAT, FNYEAQ. Library method: the immunoSEQ multiplex PCR assay. For the multiplex PCR, a mixture combining 60 forward primers for TCR Vbeta segments and 13 reverse primers for TCR Jbeta segments was used. A multiplex PCR assay on genomic DNA amplified the CDR3 region of rearranged TCR beta genes. The amplified TCR beta libraries were sequenced on the Illumina HiSeq System as 87-base-pair reads. As for how the authors treated the data: In a later analysis, 80 million or so unique TCR beta chains were counted across the approximately 670 repertoires, and roughly 10 million of these chains were shared by at least two donors. A nearest-neighbor algorithm error-corrected the raw reads and collapsed the reads into unique sequences, merging closely related sequences to remove PCR and sequencing errors. To assign V, D and J gene segments, CDR3 sequences were aligned to IMGT reference sequences. For a sequence to be retained, at least a six-nucleotide match to both a V gene segment and a J gene segment was required. A rearrangement counted as productive if the CDR3 had no stop codons and remained in frame with V and J, and every other rearrangement counted as non-productive. Following IMGT convention, CDR3 was defined as the stretch from the second conserved V-encoded cysteine to the conserved J-encoded phenylalanine. The earlier analysis of 450 to 750 of the donors excluded any sequence lacking an unambiguous match to a single V gene segment. In an earlier analysis of approximately 560 of the donors, a V segment was called functional when productive rearrangements were above 56.7%, and segregating when the standard deviation between donors exceeded 5%. A statistical classification framework was developed to diagnose cytomegalovirus status using the catalog of TCR beta chain sequences. In a later analysis, V and J genes were assigned by comparing TCR nucleotide sequences against IMGT/GENE-DB human TR gene sequences. The TCRdist pipeline was used in a later analysis to assign CDR3 sequences and most-parsimonious VDJ recombination scenarios. In a later analysis, every TCR beta chain was defined by the combination of its CDR3 amino acid sequence and its V-gene family, and reads without a unique V-gene family were dropped. To address suspected cross-contamination and a sequencing artifact, a later analysis removed roughly 640 highly shared, low-generation-probability nucleotide sequences. For each public chain, a later analysis derived a clonal expansion index from normalized ranks of inferred template counts within each repertoire. Generation probabilities in a later analysis came from a VDJ recombination model fitted to out-of-frame rearrangements, and those results were checked against IGoR. In a later analysis, hypergeometric tests were used to score TCR-TCR, TCR-HLA and TCR-CMV co-occurrence, with a repertoire-size bias correction applied to TCR pairs. False discovery rates were estimated in a later analysis by permuting HLA or CMV assignments 20 times. A later analysis grouped co-occurring TCRs with DBSCAN, adding TCRdist sequence similarity when clustering within HLA-allele-positive subsets. Co-occurrence clustering excluded repertoires with fewer than 30,000 or more than 120,000 public chains, plus five with anomalous nucleotide sharing. TCRdb stores this immuneACCESS table with in-frame sequences only. Part of the clones is absent; in the studies checked, under half of the shortfall reflects unresolved V genes, and no reason is known for the rest. Clone size and V and J calls were adopted from that table, with D and trimming inferred from the DNA. The sample's clone listing holds 60,000 to 70,000 clones. The ten largest clones add up to about 16% of the sample.

In total, roughly 710 healthy bone marrow donors made up the cohort. At the time of sampling, every cohort member was nominally healthy, though immune exposures that went unrecorded were likely present. The donor was CMV seronegative and was included in the group of several hundred seronegative cohort members. A peripheral blood sample was collected from each donor, and TCR beta sequencing was performed on peripheral blood mononuclear cells. The Qiagen DNeasy Blood Extraction Kit was used to extract genomic DNA from the blood cell samples. This TCR was recovered from a boy younger than 18 in good health and CMV-seronegative. The chain is encoded by TRBV7-7 joined to TRBJ1-1, with the identity of the D gene unclear. The material sequenced was PBMCs. For the CDR3, the sequence is CASSLTENTEAFF. The DNA sequence follows: TGTGCCAGCAGCCTTACAGAGAACACTGAAGCTTTCTTT.